These T cell receptor beta chains were read from a single sample in a study of shared clonotypes between healthy human individuals. Clones were read by immunoSEQ multiplex PCR, and TCRdb kept only the in-frame ones, dropping some. The top ten hold about 1.5% of the sample, which has over a million clones, about 75% seen once. The sample comprised memory CD4+ T cells sorted from blood. The receptors shown here come from a man between 18 and 35 years old in good health. The CDR3 runs from the conserved cysteine through the conserved F or W. The D gene is left open where the match is weak. Part of the rows lack a size; the others show once, few, many or a class for expanded clones.

V gene	J gene	clone size	D gene	CDR3 protein	CDR3 DNA
TRBV7-9	TRBJ1-2	NA	TRBD1	CASSSGGQGANYGYTF	TGTGCCAGCAGCTCAGGCGGGCAGGGGGCTAACTATGGCTACACCTTC
TRBV6-6	TRBJ2-7	NA	TRBD2	CASTPSGSYEQYF	TGTGCCAGCACGCCTAGCGGATCCTACGAGCAGTACTTC
TRBV6-1	TRBJ1-2	NA	NA	CASRKGNYGYTF	TGTGCCAGCAGGAAGGGAAACTATGGCTACACCTTC
TRBV11-2	TRBJ2-2	once	NA	CASSPQVSEANTGELFF	TGTGCCAGCAGCCCCCAGGTCTCGGAAGCGAACACCGGGGAGCTGTTTTTT
TRBV7-9	TRBJ2-3	NA	TRBD2	CASSAAGPSTDTQYF	TGTGCCAGCAGCGCAGCGGGACCTAGCACAGATACGCAGTATTTT
TRBV19	TRBJ1-1	NA	NA	CASSMRYTEAFF	TGTGCCAGTAGTATGAGGTACACTGAAGCTTTCTTT
TRBV6-1	TRBJ2-7	NA	NA	CASSRGNEQYF	TGTGCCAGCAGTAGAGGGAACGAGCAGTACTTC
TRBV10-3	TRBJ2-7	NA	TRBD2	CAIRPVAGDRSEQYF	TGTGCCATCAGGCCCGTTGCGGGAGACCGATCGGAGCAGTACTTC
TRBV5-1	TRBJ1-6	NA	TRBD1	CASSLVQGGNSPLHF	TGCGCCAGCAGCTTGGTGCAGGGGGGCAATTCACCCCTCCACTTT
TRBV7-2	TRBJ2-3	NA	TRBD2	CASSLWGGRAGDTQYF	TGTGCCAGCAGCTTATGGGGTGGGAGGGCCGGAGATACGCAGTATTTT
TRBV27	TRBJ1-2	NA	NA	CASSERGNGYTF	TGTGCCAGCAGCGAACGGGGGAATGGCTACACCTTC
TRBV7-4	TRBJ1-5	NA	NA	CASSFRFHFLPSNQPQHF	TGTGCCAGCAGCTTTAGGTTCCACTTTCTTCCTAGCAATCAGCCCCAGCATTTT
TRBV4-3	TRBJ2-7	many	NA	CASSQEYSLLAPYEQYF	TGCGCCAGCAGCCAAGAGTATAGTCTGCTAGCGCCCTACGAGCAGTACTTC
TRBV28	TRBJ1-2	NA	NA	CASSFKGQPPYGYTF	TGTGCCAGCAGTTTTAAGGGGCAGCCCCCCTATGGCTACACCTTC
TRBV6-5	TRBJ1-1	NA	NA	CASNGPMNTEAFF	TGTGCCAGCAACGGCCCCATGAACACTGAAGCTTTCTTT
TRBV27	TRBJ2-6	NA	NA	CASSPTYSGANVLTF	TGTGCCAGCAGTCCGACCTACTCTGGGGCCAACGTCCTGACTTTC
TRBV19	TRBJ1-5	NA	TRBD1	CASSTTGGSQPQHF	TGTGCCAGTAGTACGACAGGGGGGAGTCAGCCCCAGCATTTT
TRBV7-8	TRBJ2-5	NA	NA	CASSSLGGLQRGTQYF	TGTGCCAGCAGCTCCCTCGGGGGACTCCAAAGGGGGACCCAGTACTTC
TRBV2	TRBJ1-3	NA	TRBD1	CASSEAAGQGKRGNTIYF	TGTGCCAGCAGTGAAGCTGCGGGACAGGGTAAAAGAGGAAACACCATATATTTT
TRBV11-2	TRBJ1-2	NA	TRBD1	CASSQTDRGHGYTF	TGTGCCAGCAGCCAGACCGACAGGGGACATGGCTACACCTTC
TRBV30	TRBJ1-5	few	NA	CAWQGGSNQPQHF	TGTGCCTGGCAGGGAGGTAGCAATCAGCCCCAGCATTTT
TRBV5-1	TRBJ1-1	few	NA	CASSLGGLQNTEAFF	TGCGCCAGCAGCTTGGGGGGACTCCAGAACACTGAAGCTTTCTTT
TRBV18	TRBJ2-7	NA	NA	CASSPGYGSYEQYF	TGTGCCAGCTCACCAGGGTACGGATCCTACGAGCAGTACTTC
TRBV19	TRBJ2-7	NA	NA	CASSPGDRLGEQYF	TGTGCCAGTAGTCCAGGGGACCGACTGGGGGAGCAGTACTTC
TRBV4-1	TRBJ1-4	NA	NA	CASSQDRGGTNEKLFF	TGCGCCAGCAGCCAAGATCGGGGGGGCACTAATGAAAAACTGTTTTTT
TRBV5-1	TRBJ1-4	NA	NA	CASSKDLEKLFF	TGCGCCAGCTCGAAGGACTTGGAAAAACTGTTTTTT
TRBV6-6	TRBJ1-2	few	NA	CASSTGLNYGYTF	TGTGCCAGCAGTACCGGACTGAACTATGGCTACACCTTC
TRBV18	TRBJ2-5	few	NA	CASSPYGIQETQYF	TGTGCCAGCTCACCATACGGGATTCAAGAGACCCAGTACTTC
TRBV23-1	TRBJ1-2	few	NA	CASSQSGEIGNYGYTF	TGCGCCAGCAGTCAATCGGGGGAAATCGGTAACTATGGCTACACCTTC
TRBV18	TRBJ1-1	few	NA	CASSPREGKNTEAFF	TGTGCCAGCTCACCGCGGGAGGGGAAGAACACTGAAGCTTTCTTT
TRBV12-5	TRBJ2-3	once	TRBD1	CASGQQDRGRADTQYF	TGTGCTAGTGGTCAACAGGACAGGGGGCGCGCAGATACGCAGTATTTT
TRBV28	TRBJ2-6	NA	NA	CASSGTVTSGANVLTF	TGTGCCAGCAGTGGGACGGTAACTTCTGGGGCCAACGTCCTGACTTTC
TRBV7-2	TRBJ2-3	few	NA	CASSPMDTQYF	TGTGCCAGCAGCCCTATGGATACGCAGTATTTT
TRBV18	TRBJ2-5	NA	NA	CASSRTGGSQETQYF	TGTGCCAGCTCACGGACGGGGGGCTCTCAAGAGACCCAGTACTTC
TRBV6-5	TRBJ1-2	once	TRBD1	CASSSVPGQGSYGYTF	TGTGCCAGCAGTTCAGTACCGGGACAGGGGAGCTATGGCTACACCTTC
TRBV11-2	TRBJ2-7	few	NA	CASSPRPGGYEQYF	TGTGCCAGCAGCCCCAGGCCCGGCGGATACGAGCAGTACTTC
TRBV7-2	TRBJ2-1	NA	NA	CASSRGGGEFNEQFF	TGTGCCAGCAGCCGAGGGGGCGGGGAGTTCAATGAGCAGTTCTTC
TRBV11-2	TRBJ1-1	NA	NA	CASSPYQGLNTEAFF	TGTGCCAGCAGCCCCTACCAGGGACTGAACACTGAAGCTTTCTTT
TRBV10-3	TRBJ2-5	NA	NA	CAISESGGKETQYF	TGTGCCATCAGTGAGTCGGGTGGAAAAGAGACCCAGTACTTC
TRBV14	TRBJ1-1	NA	NA	CASSPYGGYTEAFF	TGTGCCAGCAGCCCTTATGGGGGTTACACTGAAGCTTTCTTT
TRBV19	TRBJ1-5	few	TRBD1	CASSTTGDSNQPQHF	TGTGCCAGTAGTACGACAGGGGATAGCAATCAGCCCCAGCATTTT
TRBV19	TRBJ1-3	NA	TRBD1	CASTPDRGRGNTIYF	TGTGCCAGTACCCCGGACAGGGGGCGGGGAAACACCATATATTTT
TRBV2	TRBJ2-5	NA	NA	CASLPSRETQYF	TGTGCCAGCTTACCTAGCCGGGAGACCCAGTACTTC
TRBV6-5	TRBJ1-1	NA	NA	CASSSWGNTEAFF	TGTGCCAGCAGTTCCTGGGGGAACACTGAAGCTTTCTTT
TRBV18	TRBJ2-2	few	NA	CASSPSSGTGELFF	TGTGCCAGCTCACCGAGTAGCGGAACCGGGGAGCTGTTTTTT
TRBV25-1	TRBJ2-1	NA	NA	CASSSGVRYNEQFF	TGTGCCAGCAGTTCCGGGGTGAGGTACAATGAGCAGTTCTTC
TRBV6-1	TRBJ1-6	few	NA	CASSPPNSPLHF	TGTGCCAGCAGCCCACCCAATTCACCCCTCCACTTT
TRBV30	TRBJ1-4	NA	NA	CAWSGVGGTGEKLFF	TGTGCCTGGAGTGGGGTCGGGGGCACAGGTGAAAAACTGTTTTTT
TRBV10-3	TRBJ2-3	NA	TRBD1	CAIGGETGATDTQYF	TGTGCCATCGGGGGCGAGACAGGGGCGACAGATACGCAGTATTTT
TRBV5-4	TRBJ2-3	NA	TRBD2	CASSQGLAEDTQYF	TGTGCCAGCAGCCAGGGACTAGCGGAAGATACGCAGTATTTT
TRBV7-9	TRBJ1-1	NA	NA	CASSFSRTDTEAFF	TGTGCCAGCAGCTTCTCCAGGACCGACACTGAAGCTTTCTTT
TRBV13	TRBJ2-1	NA	TRBD2	CASSLWTSGYNEQFF	TGTGCCAGCAGCTTATGGACTAGCGGTTACAATGAGCAGTTCTTC
TRBV11-3	TRBJ2-7	NA	NA	CASSWGRASEQYF	TGTGCCAGCAGCTGGGGTAGGGCGAGCGAGCAGTACTTC